Below, 4 T cell receptor beta chains from the same sample are listed, as sequenced in a study of blood T cells in healthy people across ages. Using a J-beta primer mix together with a sample-barcoded 5' primer, a second PCR was run for roughly 6 to 11 cycles. TCRdb re-analysed the 5' RACE reads in MiXCR, keeping a single row per CDR3 protein. The repertoire holds 1.5 million to 2 million distinct CDR3 sequences, with around 35% as singletons. The source material was blood. These receptors were taken from a woman aged 25 to 39 in good health.

The chain uses TRBV20-1 and TRBJ2-1; 8 bases agree with TRBD1. V was clipped by 2 bases and J by 9 bases; unmatched bases: 6. The CDR3 is 13 amino acids. Germline V gives CDR1 DFQATT, CDR2 SNEGSKA (reference sequence). CDR3 in DNA: TGCAGTGCTAGAAGACAGGGGTCGGGTGAGCAGTTCTTC. Translated, it gives CSARRQGSGEQFF.

The rearrangement uses TRBV12-3 or TRBV12-4 and TRBJ2-7; D remains unclear. There are 14 residues in the CDR3. Trimming left V 1 base short and J 4 bases short, with 11 bases between. This chain's CDR3 is CASSLEVSAYEQYF. In nucleotides, the CDR3 is TGTGCCAGCAGTTTAGAGGTCTCGGCATACGAGCAGTACTTC.

This clonotype was seen more than once but under ten times. This rearrangement joins TRBV2 to TRBJ2-1; tentative D call: TRBD1 (6 bases). CDR1 and CDR2 from the germline V gene are SNHLY and FYNNEI. The CDR3 has 14 amino acids. Trimming pared 3 bases from V and 7 bases from J, leaving 13 bases between. The CDR3 loop reads CASSEIFRGNEQFF. As DNA, the CDR3 is TGTGCCAGCAGTGAGATTTTCAGGGGTAATGAGCAGTTCTTC.

The gene calls are TRBV21-1 and TRBJ1-2. TRBV21-1 represents a pseudogene. The CDR3 extends over 16 amino acids. As DNA, the CDR3 is TGTGCCAGCAGCAAAAGCGCCTCGGGCCCTAACTATGGCTACACCTTC. It translates to CASSKSASGPNYGYTF.